The 20 T cell receptor beta chains presented below share a single source sample, sequenced in a study of CD8+ T cells in alopecia areata. cDNA prepared by RNA extraction and subsequent reverse transcription served as the template for sequencing. Sequencing used immunoSEQ multiplex PCR; TCRdb keeps in-frame clones, though not all of them. The sample records approximately 98,000 clones, approximately 50% being singletons. Sequencing was performed on NKG2D-low CD8+ T cells sorted from blood. Source of these receptors: a human donor with alopecia areata.

This rearrangement joins TRBV9 to TRBJ2-2, with no clear D. The CDR3 contains 12 residues. Germline loops: CDR1 SGDLS, CDR2 YYNGEE. The germline V and J ends were trimmed by 6 bases and 5 bases, with 8 bases remaining between them. CDR3: CASNLGTGELFF. In DNA form, the CDR3 reads TGTGCCAGCAATTTGGGGACCGGGGAGCTGTTTTTT.

The chain joins TRBV27 to TRBJ2-7; TRBD2 might be the D (6 bases). Germline V CDR1 and CDR2: MNHEY, SMNVEV (reference sequence). V lost 2 bases and J 4 bases, leaving 12 bases between the germline ends. CDR3 length: 14 amino acids. The CDR3 here is CASSLSSGSYEQYF. The DNA for the CDR3 is TGTGCCAGCAGTTTAAGTAGCGGAAGTTACGAGCAGTACTTC.

This clone was counted between two and nine times. The rearrangement uses TRBV7-9 and TRBJ2-7; D unclear. Germline assignment: CDR1 SEHNR and CDR2 FQNEAQ (reference sequence). The CDR3 has 13 residues. The V gene lost 2 bases and the J gene lost 5 bases, with 10 bases spanning the gap. In DNA form, the CDR3 reads TGTGCCAGCAGCTTACCCGGGTACGACGAGCAGTACTTC. Its translation is CASSLPGYDEQYF.

The CDR3 region is CASSYLTSAVEQFF. For the CDR3, the DNA is TGCGCCAGCAGCTACCTGACTAGCGCCGTTGAGCAGTTCTTC. The chain joins TRBV5-1 to TRBJ2-1, with 8 bases lining up with TRBD2. With V trimmed by 3 bases and J by 9 bases, 8 bases remained unmatched. Germline V gene sequence: CDR1 SGHRS, CDR2 YFSETQ. This CDR3 comprises 14 residues.

J is TRBJ2-1 and V is TRBV28; 8 bases fit TRBD2. Germline CDR1 reads MDHEN; CDR2 reads SYDVKM. The CDR3 consists of 15 residues. V dropped 3 bases and J dropped 8; count of bases not matched to a gene: 9. Written as DNA, the CDR3 is TGTGCCAGCAGTTTGCGCAGCGGGAGAGGAGATGAGCAGTTCTTC. Its translation: CASSLRSGRGDEQFF.

The V gene is TRBV6-5, the J gene TRBJ2-1; D is perhaps TRBD1 (5 bases). Trimming shortened V by 5 bases and J by 6 bases, and 14 bases separated the two germline ends. This CDR3 has 14 residues. The V gene's germline CDR1 is MNHEY and CDR2 SVGAGI. The CDR3 DNA follows: TGTGCCAGCAGTACGTCAGGGCCTTTCAATGAGCAGTTCTTC. Protein: CASSTSGPFNEQFF.

V gene TRBV27 combines with J gene TRBJ2-7; D is undetermined. With 6 bases removed from V and 7 bases from J, the gap between germline ends came to 10 bases. CDR3 length: 11 amino acids. The V gene's germline CDR1 is MNHEY and CDR2 SMNVEV (reference sequence). Here the CDR3 DNA reads TGTGCCAGCAGCTTAGATGGAGAGCAGTACTTC. Its translation is CASSLDGEQYF.

This chain links TRBV11-2 with TRBJ1-2; D is undetermined. Trimming removed 0 bases at V and 4 bases at J, with 12 bases between. The CDR3 totals 15 residues. CDR1 and CDR2 from the germline V gene are SGHAT and FQNNGV. CDR3 protein: CASSLDRKGSYGYTF. In DNA, the CDR3 is TGTGCCAGCAGCTTAGATCGGAAAGGGAGCTATGGCTACACCTTC.

J is TRBJ2-3 and V is TRBV28; tentative D call: TRBD1 (6 bases). V was cut by 6 bases and J by 0 bases, with 10 bases left in between. The germline V gene encodes CDR1 MDHEN and CDR2 SYDVKM. The CDR3 extends over 14 amino acids. For the CDR3, the DNA is TGTGCCAGCAGCATCACAGGGAGCACAGATACGCAGTATTTT. Residues: CASSITGSTDTQYF. The variable domain in full, completed from reference TRBV28 and TRBJ2-3, reads DVKVTQSSRYLVKRTGEKVFLECVQDMDHENMFWYRQDPGLGLRLIYFSYDVKMKEKGDIPEGYSVSREKKERFSLILESASTNQTSMYLCASSITGSTDTQYFGPGTRLTVL.

J is TRBJ2-7 and V is TRBV6-6, with 11 bases fitting TRBD2. Per germline, CDR1 MNHNY and CDR2 SVGAGI (reference sequence). After removal of 8 bases from V and 5 bases from J, the junction contained 5 bases not matched to a gene. The CDR3 is 13 residues long. CDR3: CASAKLAGDEQYF. In DNA form, the CDR3 reads TGTGCCAGCGCGAAACTAGCGGGAGACGAGCAGTACTTC.

The rearrangement links TRBV6-1 to TRBJ2-1, with D possibly matching TRBD1 (6 bases). The CDR3 has 12 residues. The germline CDR1 and CDR2 sequences are MNHNS and SASEGT. V lost 7 bases and J 6 bases, leaving 10 bases between the germline ends. This chain's CDR3 is CASIQGINEQFF. For the CDR3, the DNA is TGTGCCAGCATCCAGGGGATCAATGAGCAGTTCTTC.

This clone was seen a few times. This rearrangement joins TRBV27 to TRBJ2-6; D is possibly TRBD1 or TRBD2 (5 bases each). Germline-derived CDR1 and CDR2 are MNHEY and SMNVEV (reference sequence). Deletions cut 6 bases from V and 3 bases from J, with 12 bases between. This CDR3 is 15 amino acids long. CDR3 region: CASSPGASGANVLTF. The CDR3 DNA is TGTGCCAGCAGCCCCGGGGCGAGTGGGGCCAACGTCCTGACTTTC.

This chain uses TRBV2 with TRBJ1-1; tentative D call: TRBD1 (5 bases). The CDR3 covers 12 residues. Trimming took off 4 bases at V and 3 bases at J, with 6 bases between the two ends. Germline V gene sequence: CDR1 SNHLY, CDR2 FYNNEI. The CDR3 coding sequence is TGTGCCAGCAGTGGGGGGTACACTGAAGCTTTCTTT. It encodes CASSGGYTEAFF.

The rearrangement joins TRBV4-1 to TRBJ2-3; the D is unclear. The germline V gene encodes CDR1 MGHRA and CDR2 YSYEKL. This CDR3 region has 13 residues. V lost 7 bases to trimming and J lost 1 base, with 9 bases between them. The CDR3 sequence: CASMRTGTDTQYF. CDR3 in DNA: TGCGCCAGCATGCGGACCGGCACAGATACGCAGTATTTT.

The rearrangement uses TRBV9 and TRBJ1-3; no definite D call. CDR3 length equals 15 residues. CDR1 and CDR2 from the germline V gene are SGDLS and YYNGEE. V was clipped by 0 bases and J by 0 bases, with 7 bases between them. The CDR3 region is CASSVGGNSGNTIYF. The CDR3 DNA sequence: TGTGCCAGCAGCGTAGGGGGTAACTCTGGAAACACCATATATTTT.

The genes are TRBV9 and TRBJ2-1, with TRBD2 matching over 9 bases. With 0 bases clipped from V and 6 bases from J, the junction kept 4 bases outside the gene matches. Germline-derived CDR1 and CDR2 are SGDLS and YYNGEE. The CDR3 sequence is 15 residues long. CDR3 bases: TGTGCCAGCAGCGTAGGCGGGAGGGCAACCAATGAGCAGTTCTTC. Amino acid sequence: CASSVGGRATNEQFF.

V and J are TRBV30 and TRBJ2-5; 9 positions agree with TRBD1. J lost 5 bases, V lost 1 base, and 2 bases had no gene match. Germline CDR1 GTSNPN, CDR2 SVGIG (reference sequence). The CDR3 sequence is 13 residues long. CDR3 amino acids: CAWSGQGDETQYF. The CDR3 DNA reads TGTGCCTGGAGTGGACAGGGGGACGAGACCCAGTACTTC.

V gene TRBV29-1 combines with J gene TRBJ1-1; the D gene is possibly TRBD1 (6 bases). Between the trimmed V and J ends, which lost 6 bases and 5 bases, there was a span of 13 bases. Germline CDR1 SQVTM, CDR2 ANQGSEA. This CDR3 is 12 amino acids long. CDR3 DNA sequence: TGCAGCGTCGGTACAGGGATTACTGAAGCTTTCTTT. Residues: CSVGTGITEAFF.

This clone showed up just a few times. This rearrangement joins TRBV27 to TRBJ2-1; maybe TRBD2 (6 bases). The V end lost 1 base, the J end lost 10 bases, and 8 bases lay between the germline ends. Looked up from germline, CDR1 is MNHEY and CDR2 is SMNVEV (reference sequence). The CDR3 runs 12 residues. The CDR3 sequence: CASSLLAGEQFF. The CDR3 coding sequence is TGTGCCAGCAGTTTATTGGCGGGAGAGCAGTTCTTC.

The chain employs TRBV2 and TRBJ1-1; D is unresolved. Germline V gene lookup returns CDR1 SNHLY and CDR2 FYNNEI. V was cut by 6 bases and J by 3 bases, with 11 bases left in between. The CDR3 is made up of 13 amino acids. CDR3 DNA sequence: TGTGCCAGCAGGCGAACGGTGTACACTGAAGCTTTCTTT. It specifies CASRRTVYTEAFF.